Listed here are 32 T cell receptor beta chains from one sample, sequenced in a study of cytomegalovirus exposure and HLA in healthy donors. Here immunoSEQ multiplex PCR was the method, and the copy in TCRdb shows in-frame clones only, minus some. The profile shows tens of thousands of clones, over 90% of them singletons. Material for sequencing was PBMCs. The origin of the receptors is a woman between 18 and 30 years old in good health and CMV-seronegative.

This chain uses TRBV29-1 with TRBJ2-2, with TRBD2 identical over 8 bases. There are 14 residues in the CDR3. Germline V gives CDR1 SQVTM, CDR2 ANQGSEA. J lost 6 bases, V lost 2 bases, and 5 bases had no gene match. The CDR3 region is CSVESSGKAGELFF. CDR3 sequence (DNA): TGCAGCGTTGAAAGTAGCGGGAAAGCCGGGGAGCTGTTTTTT.

The chain joins TRBV6-5 to TRBJ2-3; 7 nucleotides line up with TRBD2. This CDR3 spans 15 amino acids. Germline CDR1 reads MNHEY; CDR2 reads SVGAGI. After removal of 10 bases from V and 2 bases from J, the junction contained 12 bases not matched to a gene. The CDR3 sequence is CATLQGGSHTDTQYF. CDR3 bases: TGTGCCACCCTCCAGGGCGGGAGCCACACAGATACGCAGTATTTT.

This CDR3 reads CASSRASGTSGANVLTF. CDR3 bases: TGTGCCAGCAGCCGAGCTAGCGGCACATCTGGGGCCAACGTCCTGACTTTC. This rearrangement joins TRBV7-2 to TRBJ2-6; 7 bases are shared with TRBD2. V was pared by 5 bases and J by 1 base, with 8 bases of the junction left unmatched. CDR1 is SGHTA, CDR2 FQGNSA, per germline. The CDR3 has 17 amino acids.

The sample holds one count of this clone. This chain joins TRBV7-8 and TRBJ2-7; D possibly corresponds to TRBD1 (7 bases). Trimming removed 5 bases from V and 6 bases from J, with 14 bases in between. Looked up from germline, CDR1 is SGHVS and CDR2 is FQNEAQ. The CDR3 totals 13 residues. The CDR3 region is CASSRGGGGEQYV. DNA of the CDR3: TGTGCCAGCAGCCGAGGAGGGGGCGGCGAGCAGTACGTC.

This clone occurred once. The V and J genes are TRBV5-6 and TRBJ2-5; tentative D call: TRBD2 (6 bases). The germline CDR1 and CDR2 sequences are SGHDT and YYEEEE. Between the trimmed V and J ends, which lost 10 bases and 9 bases, there was a span of 10 bases. This CDR3 region has 9 residues. CDR3 sequence (DNA): TGTGCCTGGCCGGGGGCCCAGTACTTC. This sequence encodes CAWPGAQYF.

The chain uses TRBV23-1 and TRBJ2-5; maybe TRBD2 (6 bases). TRBV23-1 is marked as an open reading frame, function uncertain. The CDR3 contains 13 residues. The germline V and J ends were trimmed by 4 bases and 10 bases, with 16 bases remaining between them. CDR3 coding DNA: TGCGCCAGCAGTCCACCCCCCGGAGGGATCCAGTACTTC. Translating gives CASSPPPGGIQYF.

V gene TRBV6-6 combines with J gene TRBJ2-2, with 8 nucleotides matching TRBD1. V lost 4 bases to trimming and J lost 7 bases; unmatched junction nucleotides: 5. The CDR3 is 14 residues long. Germline V CDR1 and CDR2: MNHNY, SVGAGI (reference sequence). CDR3 nucleotide sequence: TGTGCCAGCAGTTCCACACAGGGGGGCGGGGAGCTGTTTTTT. This translates into CASSSTQGGGELFF.

This rearrangement joins TRBV7-8 to TRBJ1-3, with D possibly TRBD1 on 6 matching bases. The CDR3 is made up of 15 amino acids. Germline V lookup: CDR1 SGHVS, CDR2 FQNEAQ. V was trimmed by 1 base and J by 2 bases, leaving 9 bases between them. The CDR3 here is CASSLVGGPGNTIYF. The CDR3 DNA is TGTGCCAGCAGCTTAGTAGGGGGACCTGGAAACACCATATATTTT.

The chain has TRBV11-3 and TRBJ2-1; TRBD2 is a possible D gene (6 bases). CDR1 and CDR2 from the germline V gene are SGHNT and YENEEA. V gave up 0 bases and J gave up 8 bases, with 11 bases separating them. The CDR3 loop spans 14 amino acids. CDR3 sequence (DNA): TGTGCCAGCAGCTTAGACGGGAGTAGTGATGAGCAGTTCTTC. Amino acids: CASSLDGSSDEQFF.

The chain employs TRBV27 and TRBJ2-1; D call uncertain. This CDR3 is 14 amino acids long. The germline V gene encodes CDR1 MNHEY and CDR2 SMNVEV (reference sequence). The V end was cut by 2 bases, the J end by 2 bases, with 7 bases between. This chain's CDR3 is CASSLQSAYNEQFF. Here the CDR3 DNA reads TGTGCCAGCAGTTTACAGTCCGCCTACAATGAGCAGTTCTTC.

The CDR3 nucleotides are TGTGCCAGTAGTATGTTGGGGGCCTCCTACGAGCAGTACTTC. This translates into CASSMLGASYEQYF. This rearrangement joins TRBV19 to TRBJ2-7, with a tentative D call TRBD1 (6 bases). The V and J ends lost 3 bases and 0 bases respectively, with 9 bases between them. The CDR3 contains 14 residues. Germline CDR1 LNHDA, CDR2 SQIVND (reference sequence).

This chain connects TRBV2 to TRBJ1-1; TRBD1 matches 10 bases. The CDR3 spans 17 residues. CDR1 and CDR2 from the germline V gene are SNHLY and FYNNEI. The J segment lost 4 bases and the V segment lost 5 bases, leaving 13 bases of the junction unmatched. In DNA, the CDR3 is TGTGCCAGCAGTCTTTCGACAGGGGGCATTAATAGCACTGAAGCTTTCTTT. This encodes CASSLSTGGINSTEAFF.

This chain uses TRBV18 with TRBJ2-3; TRBD1 is a possible D gene (5 bases). The CDR3 loop spans 11 amino acids. Between the trimmed V and J ends, which lost 8 bases and 5 bases, there was a span of 8 bases. Germline values: CDR1 KGHSH, CDR2 LQKENI. CDR3 sequence (DNA): TGTGCCAGCACCAGGGAAGATACGCAGTATTTT. This encodes CASTREDTQYF.

The rearrangement joins TRBV5-1 to TRBJ2-1; possibly TRBD1 for D (6 bases). The germline gives CDR1 SGHRS, CDR2 YFSETQ. This CDR3 spans 16 amino acids. Trimming shortened V by 0 bases and J by 6 bases, and 16 bases separated the two germline ends. CDR3 coding DNA: TGCGCCAGCAGCTTGGCACTACAGGGAAGGTCCAATGAGCAGTTCTTC. Translating gives CASSLALQGRSNEQFF.

This chain uses TRBV4-1 with TRBJ1-2; weak D call: TRBD1 (5 bases). Trimming took off 1 base at V and 5 bases at J, with 20 bases between the two ends. The V gene's germline CDR1 is MGHRA and CDR2 YSYEKL. CDR3 size: 17 residues. The CDR3 bases are TGCGCCAGCAGCCAAGTGGTGGGATCGGGGGTTTGGTATGGCTACACCTTC. This encodes CASSQVVGSGVWYGYTF.

This clone occurred once. The CDR3 nucleotides read TGTGCCAGCAGTTCCCGGGACAGGGTGGTCGGCTATGGCTACACCTTC. It encodes CASSSRDRVVGYGYTF. This rearrangement joins TRBV6-6 to TRBJ1-2; 9 bases match TRBD1. Germline CDR1 MNHNY, CDR2 SVGAGI (reference sequence). The CDR3 is 16 amino acids. J was trimmed by 4 bases and V by 4 bases; bases with no gene match: 10.

This clone was recorded once. The rearrangement links TRBV27 to TRBJ2-1, with 7 bases matching TRBD2. The junction had 11 bases not matched to a gene; V was cut back by 5 bases and J by 7 bases. The CDR3 has 15 residues. In germline, CDR1 is MNHEY, CDR2 SMNVEV (reference sequence). The CDR3 protein is CASSQLAQKGNEQFF. CDR3 DNA sequence: TGTGCCAGCAGTCAACTAGCGCAGAAGGGAAATGAGCAGTTCTTC.

The gene calls are TRBV11-3 and TRBJ1-2; 8 bases map to TRBD1. Losses at the gene ends were 2 bases for V and 7 bases for J; bases not matched to a gene: 3. Germline V gene sequence: CDR1 SGHNT, CDR2 YENEEA. The CDR3 length is 13 residues. CDR3 in DNA: TGTGCCAGCAGCTTACCAGGGGGCTCTGGCTACACCTTC. As protein: CASSLPGGSGYTF.

DNA of the CDR3: TGTGCCAGCACCAGGTCCAGTCTAACCTACAATGAGCAGTTCTTC. It codes for CASTRSSLTYNEQFF. This chain links TRBV7-9 with TRBJ2-1; D remains unclear. Germline values: CDR1 SEHNR, CDR2 FQNEAQ (reference sequence). The length of the CDR3 is 15 residues. The ends were cut back, 7 bases at V and 2 bases at J, with 15 bases in the middle. The full variable domain, completed using reference TRBV7-9 and TRBJ2-1, is DTGVSQNPRHKITKRGQNVTFRCDPISEHNRLYWYRQTLGQGPEFLTYFQNEAQLEKSRLLSDRFSAERPKGSFSTLEIQRTEQGDSAMYLCASTRSSLTYNEQFFGPGTRLTVL.

V and J are TRBV19 and TRBJ1-2; TRBD1 agrees at 10 bases. The germline V gene has CDR1 LNHDA and CDR2 SQIVND (reference sequence). CDR3 length: 15 residues. The V segment lost 5 bases and the J segment 4 bases; nucleotides outside the gene matches: 7. CDR3 in amino acids: CASSPRDRGVYGYTF. The CDR3 DNA follows: TGTGCCAGTAGTCCTCGGGACAGGGGAGTCTATGGCTACACCTTC.

The rearrangement links TRBV13 to TRBJ2-1, with TRBD1 matching 8 bases. The CDR3 is made up of 13 amino acids. Germline-derived CDR1 and CDR2 are PRHDT and FYEKMQ (reference sequence). J lost 10 bases, V lost 5 bases, and 7 bases had no gene match. The CDR3 loop is CASSRKTGDEQFF. In DNA form, the CDR3 reads TGTGCCAGCAGCCGAAAGACAGGGGACGAGCAGTTCTTC.

The V and J genes are TRBV11-3 and TRBJ2-6, with 11 positions matching TRBD2. The CDR3 extends over 17 amino acids. CDR1 and CDR2 (germline): SGHNT, YENEEA. The trim removed 5 bases at V and 3 bases at J, leaving 6 bases unmatched. CDR3 loop: CASSLTLAGVGANVLTF. CDR3 in DNA: TGTGCCAGCAGCCTAACACTAGCGGGAGTTGGGGCCAACGTCCTGACTTTC.

V gene TRBV19 combines with J gene TRBJ2-1; 8 bases are shared with TRBD1. Germline trimming cut 5 bases from V and 8 bases from J; bases unmatched to any gene: 5. CDR1 and CDR2 (germline): LNHDA, SQIVND (reference sequence). This CDR3 has 13 residues. In DNA form, the CDR3 reads TGTGCCAGTAGTTCGGACAGGGTCGATGAGCAGTTCTTC. Its protein product is CASSSDRVDEQFF.

The gene calls are TRBV6-5 and TRBJ2-3; the D gene is possibly TRBD2 (6 bases). CDR1 and CDR2 (germline): MNHEY, SVGAGI. This CDR3 is 13 amino acids long. Trimming stripped 6 bases from V and 8 bases from J, with 15 bases between. The CDR3 sequence is CASRSPAGGTQYF. The CDR3 DNA is TGTGCCAGCAGAAGCCCAGCGGGCGGTACGCAGTATTTT.

This chain uses TRBV9 with TRBJ2-1, with D tentatively TRBD1 (5 bases). The germline V gene encodes CDR1 SGDLS and CDR2 YYNGEE. The CDR3 sequence is 15 residues long. V lost 2 bases and J lost 4, with 13 bases in between. The CDR3 sequence is CASSVGRVGYNEQFF. CDR3 nucleotides: TGTGCCAGCAGCGTCGGCAGGGTAGGGTACAATGAGCAGTTCTTC.

V and J are TRBV5-4 and TRBJ2-2; D is uncertain. V was shortened by 0 bases and J by 1 base, with 10 bases between the two germline ends. The germline V gene encodes CDR1 SGHNT and CDR2 YYREEE (reference sequence). The CDR3 is 16 amino acids. CDR3 nucleotide sequence: TGTGCCAGCAGCTTGGACAGCTGGCAGAACACCGGGGAGCTGTTTTTT. Translation: CASSLDSWQNTGELFF.

This chain joins TRBV5-4 and TRBJ1-1; D perhaps matches TRBD1 (6 bases). Germline V gene lookup returns CDR1 SGHNT and CDR2 YYREEE (reference sequence). CDR3 length equals 14 residues. Trimming took 0 bases from V and 5 from J, leaving 11 bases between them. DNA for the CDR3: TGTGCCAGCAGCTTGGACAGGGTGCTAACTGAAGCTTTCTTT. It is translated as CASSLDRVLTEAFF.

This clone is a singleton in its sample. The chain employs TRBV4-1 and TRBJ2-3; 9 nucleotides align to TRBD2. This CDR3 is built from 16 residues. J gave up 0 bases and V 1 base, and 2 bases lay outside the gene matches. Per germline, CDR1 MGHRA and CDR2 YSYEKL. The CDR3 here is CASSQASGTSTDTQYF. CDR3 coding DNA: TGCGCCAGCAGCCAAGCTAGCGGGACTAGCACAGATACGCAGTATTTT.

CDR3: CASSVAPRAWTEAFF. CDR3 bases: TGTGCCAGCAGCGTAGCTCCCCGAGCTTGGACTGAAGCTTTCTTT. The J gene is TRBJ1-1, the V gene TRBV9; D call uncertain. Germline CDR1 reads SGDLS; CDR2 reads YYNGEE. V lost 0 bases, J lost 5 bases, and 14 bases lay in between. The CDR3 spans 15 residues.

The V and J genes are TRBV19 and TRBJ1-3; a possible D gene is TRBD1 (5 bases). This CDR3 contains 13 residues. Looked up from germline, CDR1 is LNHDA and CDR2 is SQIVND (reference sequence). V shed 6 bases and J shed 4 bases, with 10 bases lying between them. Written as DNA, the CDR3 is TGTGCCAGTAGCGAAAACAGGGGAAACACCATATATTTT. Translation gives CASSENRGNTIYF.

This chain connects TRBV30 to TRBJ1-1; D gene uncertain. CDR3 length: 12 residues. Germline assignment: CDR1 GTSNPN and CDR2 SVGIG (reference sequence). V gave up 2 bases and J gave up 0 bases, with 4 bases separating them. The CDR3 DNA is TGTGCCTGGAGTCAGGTGAACACTGAAGCTTTCTTT. This sequence encodes CAWSQVNTEAFF.

This chain's CDR3 is CASSEAGWALNYGYTF. The CDR3 bases are TGTGCCAGCAGTGAAGCGGGCTGGGCCCTCAACTATGGCTACACCTTC. The chain joins TRBV6-1 to TRBJ1-2, with D unresolved. The CDR3 has 16 residues. V dropped 0 bases and J dropped 2 bases, with 13 bases sitting between them. Germline-derived CDR1 and CDR2 are MNHNS and SASEGT.